These 10 T cell receptor beta chains were all obtained from the same sample, sequenced in a study of cytomegalovirus exposure and HLA in healthy donors. The PCR made use of 60 Vbeta and 13 Jbeta primers. Method: immunoSEQ multiplex PCR; TCRdb's copy keeps in-frame clones and lacks some. The sample carries about 180,000 clones, nearly 80% recorded once. Material for sequencing was PBMCs. The receptor source for this set is a man aged 35-49 years in good health and CMV-seropositive.

This chain links TRBV27 with TRBJ2-3; D might be TRBD2 (6 bases). CDR1 is MNHEY and CDR2 is SMNVEV in the germline V gene (reference sequence). The CDR3 totals 13 residues. The CDR3 spells CATERVGTDTQYF. The DNA of the CDR3 is TGTGCTACCGAGCGGGTAGGAACAGATACGCAGTATTTT.

Here the CDR3 reads CSVGSPSGDYGYTF. CDR3 nucleotides: TGCAGCGTTGGATCGCCCTCAGGGGACTATGGCTACACCTTC. The J gene is TRBJ1-2, the V gene TRBV29-1; perhaps TRBD1 as D (6 bases). Trimming stripped 4 bases from V and 3 bases from J, with 15 bases between. Looked up from germline, CDR1 is SQVTM and CDR2 is ANQGSEA. This CDR3 has 14 amino acids.

The chain uses TRBV14 and TRBJ2-6; D gene unclear. This CDR3 contains 19 residues. Trimming cost V 4 bases and J 1 base, with 20 bases left between them. In germline, CDR1 is SGHDN, CDR2 FVKESK. CDR3 sequence: CASSPQKASMTSGANVLTF. For the CDR3, the DNA is TGTGCCAGCAGCCCGCAGAAGGCTAGTATGACGTCTGGGGCCAACGTCCTGACTTTC.

The rearrangement joins TRBV19 to TRBJ2-7; 11 bases match TRBD2. Germline V gene sequence: CDR1 LNHDA, CDR2 SQIVND (reference sequence). The CDR3 spans 14 residues. With V trimmed by 3 bases and J by 7 bases, 5 bases remained unmatched. CDR3 sequence (DNA): TGTGCCAGTAGTATTAGCGGGAGGGCGGAAGAGCAGTACTTC. This sequence encodes CASSISGRAEEQYF.

V gene TRBV19 combines with J gene TRBJ1-5, with D maybe TRBD1 (6 bases). The germline V gene has CDR1 LNHDA and CDR2 SQIVND (reference sequence). Between the trimmed V and J ends, which lost 6 bases and 4 bases, there was a span of 22 bases. CDR3 size: 17 residues. The CDR3 loop reads CASSSEQGRVGNQPQHF. CDR3 nucleotide sequence: TGTGCCAGTAGCAGCGAACAGGGAAGGGTTGGTAATCAGCCCCAGCATTTT.

This chain links TRBV6-5 with TRBJ2-3; 12 nucleotides align to TRBD2. CDR1 is MNHEY, CDR2 SVGAGI, per germline. Losses at the gene ends were 6 bases for V and 3 bases for J; bases not matched to a gene: 4. The CDR3 extends over 15 amino acids. CDR3 protein: CASRPGTSGTDTQYF. CDR3 DNA: TGTGCCAGCAGACCCGGGACTAGCGGGACAGATACGCAGTATTTT.

In this sample, this clone turned up once. The CDR3, as DNA: TGTGCCAGCAGTGAACACCTAAATTCACCCCTCCACTTT. This translates into CASSEHLNSPLHF. The V call is TRBV6-1, the J call TRBJ1-6; D gene ambiguous. Trimming cost V 2 bases and J 7 bases, with 6 bases left between them. The germline V gene has CDR1 MNHNS and CDR2 SASEGT. The CDR3 covers 13 residues.

The chain carries TRBV6-1 and TRBJ2-4; no firm D call. The CDR3 is 12 residues long. Trimming pared 10 bases from V and 14 bases from J, leaving 21 bases between. Per germline, CDR1 MNHNS and CDR2 SASEGT. This CDR3 is CAIRGPHSPEYF. CDR3 bases: TGTGCCATCCGAGGTCCGCACTCGCCAGAGTACTTC.

This rearrangement joins TRBV6-1 to TRBJ2-3, with 9 nucleotides matching TRBD1. Trimming took 2 bases from V and 2 from J; bases not matched to a gene: 8. Looked up from germline, CDR1 is MNHNS and CDR2 is SASEGT. The CDR3 runs 17 residues. DNA of the CDR3: TGTGCCAGCAGTGAAAAGGGACAGGGAGTTCTCACAGATACGCAGTATTTT. This sequence encodes CASSEKGQGVLTDTQYF.

The chain carries TRBV4-1 and TRBJ2-4; TRBD1 agrees at 7 bases. V was pared by 3 bases and J by 7 bases, with 6 bases of the junction left unmatched. Germline loops: CDR1 MGHRA, CDR2 YSYEKL. CDR3 length: 14 residues. The CDR3 region is CASSHPDRDNIQYF. The CDR3 DNA reads as TGCGCCAGCAGCCACCCCGACAGGGACAACATTCAGTACTTC.